This T cell receptor (beta chain) was profiled in a study of spatial heterogeneity in lung cancer. Sample time point: sample taken at primary tumor resection. No cell sorting; template was whole RNA from tumor, lung tissue or PBMC. TCRdb analysed the 5' RACE reads with MiXCR anew, one entry per CDR3 protein. The data hold some 12,000 distinct CDR3 sequences, with roughly an eighth observed a single time. This clonotype rates as medium-sized. This TCR came from a female donor with early-stage non-small cell lung cancer. The material was PBMCs, obtained at surgery.

As DNA, the CDR3 is TGTGCCATCAGTGAGAAAGGGACTAGCGGAAGCTCCTACAATGAGCAGTTCTTC. As protein: CAISEKGTSGSSYNEQFF. This rearrangement joins TRBV10-3 to TRBJ2-1, with 11 nucleotides matching TRBD2. This CDR3 region has 18 residues. The germline V gene encodes CDR1 ENHRY and CDR2 SYGVKD. After removal of 2 bases from V and 0 bases from J, the junction contained 6 bases not matched to a gene.